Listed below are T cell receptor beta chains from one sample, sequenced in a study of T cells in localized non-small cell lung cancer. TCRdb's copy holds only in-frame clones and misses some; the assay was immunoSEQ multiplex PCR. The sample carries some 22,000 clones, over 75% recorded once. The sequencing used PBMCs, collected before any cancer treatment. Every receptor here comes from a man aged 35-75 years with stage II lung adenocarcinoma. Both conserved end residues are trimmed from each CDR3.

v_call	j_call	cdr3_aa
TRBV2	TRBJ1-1	ASSEQPNTEAF
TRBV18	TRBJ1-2	ASSPDRGYGYT
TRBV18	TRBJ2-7	ASSPQGSGASLGEQY
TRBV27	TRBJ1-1	ASTPRTGATEAF
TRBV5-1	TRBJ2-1	ASSPSSGGAGEQF
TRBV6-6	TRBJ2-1	ASSSSGTAYNEQF
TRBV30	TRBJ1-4	ASLPGGLLNEKLF
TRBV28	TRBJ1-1	ASSLAGGNTEAF
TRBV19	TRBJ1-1	ASTPGTQNTEAF
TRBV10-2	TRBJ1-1	ASSERGGSEAF
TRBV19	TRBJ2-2	ASSIEHAGLTGELF
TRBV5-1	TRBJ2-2	ASSRTPGLARAGELF
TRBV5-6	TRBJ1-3	ASYLLSGNTIY
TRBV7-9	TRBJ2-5	ASSSDRTLETQY
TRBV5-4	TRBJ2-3	ASSLDRGTQY
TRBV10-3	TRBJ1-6	AIRNPLEGEYNSPLH
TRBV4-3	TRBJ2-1	ASSRLGVAGGPGNEQF
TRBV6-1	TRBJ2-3	ASSLAGASTDTQY
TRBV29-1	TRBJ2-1	SVGTSGRANEQF
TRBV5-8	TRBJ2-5	ASSSGGTSGQETQY
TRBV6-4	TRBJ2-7	ASSGWREPGEQY
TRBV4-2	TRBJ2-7	ASSQEPTGAYEQY
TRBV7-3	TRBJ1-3	ASSPGTLGNTIY
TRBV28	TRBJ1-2	ASSFKGPGT
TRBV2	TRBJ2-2	ASSGQGTGELF
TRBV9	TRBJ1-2	ASSVDHADYGYT
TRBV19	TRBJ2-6	ASRVGPVGANVLT
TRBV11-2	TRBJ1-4	ASMGQPNEKLF
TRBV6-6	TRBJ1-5	ASSYPEMNQPQH
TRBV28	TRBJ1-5	ASRVRDSNQPQH
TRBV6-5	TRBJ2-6	ASGGASGANVLT
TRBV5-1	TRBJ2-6	ASSGITPNAGANVLT
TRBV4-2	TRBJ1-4	ASSRPGAPNEKLF
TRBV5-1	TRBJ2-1	ASSWGPGVRGSSYNEQF
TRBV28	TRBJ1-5	ASSWGSTQPQH
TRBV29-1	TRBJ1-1	SGGHRSNTEAF
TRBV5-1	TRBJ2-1	ASRLAGESYNEQF
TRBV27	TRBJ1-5	ASSLDREYQPQH
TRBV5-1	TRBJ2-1	ASSLASTSNEQF
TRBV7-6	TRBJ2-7	ASSLTQFSYEQY
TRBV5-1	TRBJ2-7	ASSLSGAGSEQY
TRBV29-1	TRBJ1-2	SVVGGGVNYGYT
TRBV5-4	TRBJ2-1	ANSLESQPYNEQF
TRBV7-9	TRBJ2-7	ASSSSILPGQGPLTGQY
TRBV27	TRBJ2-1	ASSPRAGGSPTNEQF
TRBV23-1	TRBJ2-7	ASSPPPVGREQY